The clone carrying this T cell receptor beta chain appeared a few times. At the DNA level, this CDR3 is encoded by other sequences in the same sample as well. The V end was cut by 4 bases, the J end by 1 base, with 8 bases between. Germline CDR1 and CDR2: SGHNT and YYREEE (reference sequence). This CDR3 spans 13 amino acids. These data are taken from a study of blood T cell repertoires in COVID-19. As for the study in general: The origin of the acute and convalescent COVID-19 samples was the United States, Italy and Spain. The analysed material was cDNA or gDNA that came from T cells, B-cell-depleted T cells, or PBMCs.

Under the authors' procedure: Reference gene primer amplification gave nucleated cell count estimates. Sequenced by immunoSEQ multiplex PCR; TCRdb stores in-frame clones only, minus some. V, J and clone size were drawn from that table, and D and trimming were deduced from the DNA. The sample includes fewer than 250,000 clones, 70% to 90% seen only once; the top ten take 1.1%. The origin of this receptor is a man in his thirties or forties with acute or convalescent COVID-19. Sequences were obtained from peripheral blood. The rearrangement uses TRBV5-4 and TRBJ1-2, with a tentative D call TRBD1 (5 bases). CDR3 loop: CASSLDSNYGYTF. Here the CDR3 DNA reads TGTGCCAGCAGCCTCGACAGTAACTATGGCTACACCTTC.